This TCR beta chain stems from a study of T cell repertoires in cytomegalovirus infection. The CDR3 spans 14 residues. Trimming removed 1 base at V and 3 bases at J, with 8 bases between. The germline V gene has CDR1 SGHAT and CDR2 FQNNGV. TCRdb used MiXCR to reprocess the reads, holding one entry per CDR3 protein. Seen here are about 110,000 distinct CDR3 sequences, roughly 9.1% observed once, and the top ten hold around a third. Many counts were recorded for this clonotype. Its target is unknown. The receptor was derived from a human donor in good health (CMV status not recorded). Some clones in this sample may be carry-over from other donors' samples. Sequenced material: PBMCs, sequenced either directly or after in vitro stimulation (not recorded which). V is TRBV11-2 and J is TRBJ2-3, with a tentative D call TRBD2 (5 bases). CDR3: CASSLGTRTDTQYF. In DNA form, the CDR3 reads TGTGCCAGCAGCTTAGGAACTAGAACAGATACGCAGTATTTT.